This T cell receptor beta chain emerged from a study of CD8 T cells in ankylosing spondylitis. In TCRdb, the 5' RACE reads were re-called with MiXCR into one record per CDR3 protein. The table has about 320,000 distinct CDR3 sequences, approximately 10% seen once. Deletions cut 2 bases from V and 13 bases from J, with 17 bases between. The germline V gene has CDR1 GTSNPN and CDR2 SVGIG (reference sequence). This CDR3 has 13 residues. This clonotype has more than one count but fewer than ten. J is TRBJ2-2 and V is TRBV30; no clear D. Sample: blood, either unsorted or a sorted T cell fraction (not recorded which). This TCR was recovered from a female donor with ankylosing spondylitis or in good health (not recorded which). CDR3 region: CAWSLTLGSGLFF. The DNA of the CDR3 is TGTGCCTGGAGTTTAACGTTAGGGTCAGGGCTGTTTTTT.